The clone carrying this T cell receptor beta chain was seen more than once but under ten times. Its cognate antigen is unknown. The data were produced by immunoSEQ multiplex PCR, yet TCRdb's version contains in-frame clones alone and is incomplete. Counted here are 3,000 to 4,500 clones, around 21% occurring once; the ten biggest clones make up approximately 1.4%. The record originates from a study of tumour-infiltrating T cells in Burkitt lymphoma. Study at large: The Burkitt lymphoma cohort spanned all epidemiological subtypes. Overall and progression-free survival were predicted by productive clonality.

Study-level results: Several public clonotypes were shared across many Burkitt lymphoma patients.

The CDR3 length is 13 residues. Germline V gene sequence: CDR1 MNHEY, CDR2 SMNVEV (reference sequence). Trimming took 8 bases from V and 2 from J, leaving 13 bases between them. This TCR derives from a human donor with Burkitt lymphoma. Material: tumor tissue. The chain joins TRBV27 to TRBJ2-7; D may correspond to TRBD1 or TRBD2 (5 bases each). The CDR3 reads CASQKRGTYEQYF. Here the CDR3 DNA reads TGTGCCAGCCAAAAGAGGGGAACCTACGAGCAGTACTTC.